This TCR beta chain was documented in a study of blood T cell repertoires in COVID-19. Study as a whole: Acute and convalescent COVID-19 specimens originated in the United States, Italy and Spain. The cDNA or gDNA used as material had been derived from T cells, B-cell-depleted T cells, or PBMCs.

Source study methods: How many nucleated cells were present was estimated from reference gene primer amplification. Produced via immunoSEQ multiplex PCR; TCRdb's table is partial and in-frame only. V and J calls plus clone size are reproduced from that table; the DNA served to infer D and trimming. In the table there are about 150,000 clones, about nine tenths of which are singletons. J gave up 1 base and V 1 base, and 8 bases lay outside the gene matches. The CDR3 sequence is 16 residues long. The germline V gene encodes CDR1 GTSNPN and CDR2 SVGIG (reference sequence). Input material: peripheral blood. J is TRBJ2-3 and V is TRBV30; 7 positions agree with TRBD2. The origin of this receptor is a woman aged 45 to 65 with acute or convalescent COVID-19. This CDR3 reads CAWSGQGGRGTDTQYF. In DNA form, the CDR3 reads TGTGCCTGGAGTGGTCAAGGCGGGAGAGGCACAGATACGCAGTATTTT.